This TCR beta chain was obtained from a study of T cell responses to AZD1222 COVID-19 vaccine. Notes on the study in general: Spike-specific TCRs gained breadth and depth after people received two AZD1222 doses. Seropositive AZD1222 recipients at baseline numbered only 5 to 7.

Clones were sequenced by immunoSEQ multiplex PCR, and TCRdb holds only the in-frame ones, with some missing. The repertoire includes over 45,000 clones, more than 70% of them detected once, and 2% sits in the top ten. About this clone itself: Its antigen is undetermined.

Trimming removed 4 bases at V and 8 bases at J, with 6 bases between. CDR1 is MDHEN and CDR2 is SYDVKM in the germline V gene. CDR3 length: 12 amino acids. This TCR came from an adult in good health. This specimen consisted of peripheral blood, obtained on day 0 of AZD1222 vaccination. The rearrangement links TRBV28 to TRBJ1-6, with a weak D call TRBD1 (5 bases). The CDR3 here is CASSWGDSPLHF. The CDR3 DNA reads as TGTGCCAGCAGTTGGGGGGATTCACCCCTCCACTTT.